These 30 T cell receptor beta chains came from one sample sequenced in a study of CD8 T cells in ankylosing spondylitis (dated by TCRdb to 2015 to 2018). Points the paper makes about the study in general: A TCR beta motif of about eight highly homologous amino acid variants appeared characteristic of blood from ankylosing spondylitis patients.

Libraries were prepared through 5' RACE. The instrument was an Illumina HiSeq 2500. Clones were called with MiXCR by TCRdb after fastp trimmed the public reads at Q25, and only in-frame beta chains were retained. Merged by CDR3 protein, the rows form single entries marked with the most common genes and DNA. This sample is represented by under 550,000 distinct CDR3 sequences; 25% to 30% of them were singletons. The top ten hold 0.89% of the sample. These TCRs' antigens remain unknown. What was sequenced was blood, either unsorted or a sorted T cell fraction (not recorded which). The origin of the receptors is a male donor with ankylosing spondylitis.

The chain uses TRBV12-3 or TRBV12-4 and TRBJ1-1; maybe TRBD1 (6 bases). The CDR3 runs to 13 residues. V lost 7 bases and J lost 6, with 15 bases in between. This chain's CDR3 is CASTRYRDAEAFF. In nucleotides, the CDR3 is TGTGCCAGCACCCGATACAGGGACGCTGAAGCTTTCTTT.

There are a few counts of this clonotype. This chain joins TRBV7-2 and TRBJ2-1; D gene ambiguous. Germline lookup yields CDR1 SGHTA and CDR2 FQGNSA. This CDR3 has 15 amino acids. Trimming pared 5 bases from V and 0 bases from J, leaving 11 bases between. CDR3 protein: CASSPFRSSYNEQFF. The DNA for the CDR3 is TGTGCCAGCAGCCCCTTCCGGTCCTCCTACAATGAGCAGTTCTTC.

This clonotype occurred many times. V gene TRBV12-3 or TRBV12-4 combines with J gene TRBJ2-7; 10 positions agree with TRBD1. This CDR3 has 14 residues. V was pared by 2 bases and J by 5 bases, with 3 bases of the junction left unmatched. The CDR3 DNA reads TGTGCCAGCAGTTTACGGGACAGGGGCAACGAGCAGTACTTC. Translated: CASSLRDRGNEQYF.

J is TRBJ1-1 and V is TRBV5-1; D is possibly TRBD1 (6 bases). This CDR3 has 14 amino acids. Germline-derived CDR1 and CDR2 are SGHRS and YFSETQ. Trimming removed 2 bases from V and 3 bases from J, with 11 bases in between. The CDR3 loop reads CASSLRGKDTEAFF. The CDR3 DNA is TGCGCCAGCAGCTTAAGGGGGAAGGACACTGAAGCTTTCTTT.

V is TRBV28 and J is TRBJ2-7; 8 positions match TRBD1. V lost 5 bases and J lost 7; bases outside the gene matches: 16. Germline V CDR1 and CDR2: MDHEN, SYDVKM. The CDR3 covers 16 residues. The CDR3 spells CASSPISGTGGGEQYF. The CDR3 DNA is TGTGCCAGCAGTCCAATTTCCGGGACAGGAGGAGGGGAGCAGTACTTC. Using reference TRBV28 and TRBJ2-7 for the parts outside the CDR3, the full variable domain is DVKVTQSSRYLVKRTGEKVFLECVQDMDHENMFWYRQDPGLGLRLIYFSYDVKMKEKGDIPEGYSVSREKKERFSLILESASTNQTSMYLCASSPISGTGGGEQYFGPGTRLTVT.

The V gene is TRBV7-2, the J gene TRBJ1-6; TRBD1 agrees at 8 bases. Germline V lookup: CDR1 SGHTA, CDR2 FQGNSA. The CDR3 runs to 15 residues. The ends lost 4 bases at V and 6 bases at J; junction bases unmatched: 5. CDR3 DNA: TGTGCCAGCAGCTACCGGGACAGGCTTAATTCACCCCTCCACTTT. It is translated as CASSYRDRLNSPLHF.

The chain recombines TRBV6-1 with TRBJ2-1; D is possibly TRBD1 (6 bases). CDR1 MNHNS and CDR2 SASEGT come from the germline V gene. This CDR3 is 13 amino acids long. The V end lost 6 bases, the J end lost 2 bases, and 8 bases lay between the germline ends. The CDR3 nucleotides read TGTGCCAGCAGATGGACAGCCTACAATGAGCAGTTCTTC. Encoded protein: CASRWTAYNEQFF.

The V call is TRBV12-3 or TRBV12-4, the J call TRBJ2-1; D remains ambiguous. V shed 8 bases and J shed 4 bases, with 9 bases lying between them. The CDR3 sequence is 12 residues long. CDR3 in amino acids: CASGMGYNEQFF. In DNA form, the CDR3 reads TGTGCCAGCGGCATGGGGTACAATGAGCAGTTCTTC.

The chain is built from TRBV28 and TRBJ2-7; no firm D call. Deletions cut 3 bases from V and 4 bases from J, with 10 bases between. The germline V gene has CDR1 MDHEN and CDR2 SYDVKM. The CDR3 is made up of 13 amino acids. The CDR3 reads CASSFGWSYEQYV. The CDR3 nucleotides are TGTGCCAGCAGTTTTGGGTGGTCTTACGAGCAGTACGTC.

This clonotype occurred a few times. The chain employs TRBV28 and TRBJ2-3; no definite D call. The V gene lost 5 bases and the J gene lost 1 base, with 10 bases spanning the gap. The CDR3 covers 14 residues. The V gene's germline CDR1 is MDHEN and CDR2 SYDVKM. The CDR3: CASSPRLGTDTQYF. CDR3 DNA sequence: TGTGCCAGCAGTCCGCGCCTTGGCACAGATACGCAGTATTTT.

This clonotype has a handful of counts. The genes are TRBV4-2 and TRBJ2-1; 8 nucleotides match TRBD2. CDR3 length: 16 residues. V gave up 0 bases and J gave up 6 bases; unmatched junction bases: 7. CDR1 and CDR2 (germline): LGHNA, YNFKEQ. The CDR3 bases are TGTGCCAGCAGCCAAGATCTCTGGCTAGCGGGCAATGAGCAGTTCTTC. Translating gives CASSQDLWLAGNEQFF.

This clonotype occurred a few times. The genes are TRBV5-1 and TRBJ2-3; 8 positions match TRBD2. This CDR3 has 16 amino acids. J was trimmed by 2 bases and V by 0 bases; bases with no gene match: 5. In germline, CDR1 is SGHRS, CDR2 YFSETQ. The CDR3 protein is CASSLGTSHFTDTQYF. In nucleotides, the CDR3 is TGCGCCAGCAGCTTGGGGACTAGCCATTTCACAGATACGCAGTATTTT.

This chain connects TRBV7-2 to TRBJ2-1, with TRBD2 matching over 8 bases. Germline values: CDR1 SGHTA, CDR2 FQGNSA. V shed 1 base, J shed 9 bases, and the junction held 8 bases outside the gene matches. This CDR3 has 15 residues. The CDR3 sequence: CASSLVMREAAEQFF. In DNA form, the CDR3 reads TGTGCCAGCAGCTTAGTGATGCGGGAGGCCGCTGAGCAGTTCTTC.

The J gene is TRBJ2-3, the V gene TRBV20-1, with D uncertain. Germline assignment: CDR1 DFQATT and CDR2 SNEGSKA (reference sequence). This CDR3 is 14 amino acids long. The CDR3 sequence is CRGLRTLDTDTQYF. DNA of the CDR3: TGCAGGGGCCTCCGGACCCTCGACACAGATACGCAGTATTTT.

The V gene is TRBV7-9, the J gene TRBJ1-1; a weak D match, TRBD1 (5 bases). CDR3 length: 13 residues. Germline V CDR1 and CDR2: SEHNR, FQNEAQ (reference sequence). Trimming left V 5 bases short and J 10 bases short, with 17 bases between. CDR3: CASSPAGGGGAFF. The CDR3 DNA is TGTGCCAGCAGCCCGGCGGGGGGTGGTGGAGCTTTCTTT.

This clonotype was observed a few times. The J gene is TRBJ1-1, the V gene TRBV5-1, with D possibly matching TRBD1 (6 bases). CDR1 is SGHRS, CDR2 YFSETQ, per germline. This CDR3 region has 17 residues. Trimming left V 4 bases short and J 0 bases short, with 19 bases between. CDR3 sequence (DNA): TGCGCCAGCAGCCAAAAAGAACCCGGGACATTGAACACTGAAGCTTTCTTT. Encoded protein: CASSQKEPGTLNTEAFF. Drawing the rest from reference TRBV5-1 and TRBJ1-1, the complete variable domain is KAGVTQTPRYLIKTRGQQVTLSCSPISGHRSVSWYQQTPGQGLQFLFEYFSETQRNKGNFPGRFSGRQFSNSRSEMNVSTLELGDSALYLCASSQKEPGTLNTEAFFGQGTRLTVV.

The chain links TRBV12-3 or TRBV12-4 to TRBJ2-1; 10 nucleotides match TRBD2. This CDR3 contains 17 residues. The junction had 12 bases not matched to a gene; V was cut back by 6 bases and J by 4 bases. As DNA, the CDR3 is TGTGCCAGCAGGGACACATCCACTAGCGGGAATTACAATGAGCAGTTCTTC. The encoded protein is CASRDTSTSGNYNEQFF.

The chain combines TRBV5-1 with TRBJ2-5; tentatively, D is TRBD2 (6 bases). There are 14 residues in the CDR3. Looked up from germline, CDR1 is SGHRS and CDR2 is YFSETQ. V was clipped by 8 bases and J by 4 bases, with 18 bases between them. CDR3 nucleotide sequence: TGCGCCAGTATGACGGAGGGTGGGAGAGAGACCCAGTACTTC. This sequence encodes CASMTEGGRETQYF.

The J gene is TRBJ2-1, the V gene TRBV12-3 or TRBV12-4; 12 bases line up with TRBD2. This CDR3 has 16 amino acids. The V and J ends lost 6 bases and 4 bases, in that order; junction bases with no gene match: 7. In DNA form, the CDR3 reads TGTGCCAGCAGCCCAGGACTAGCGGGGACATACAATGAGCAGTTCTTC. This codes for CASSPGLAGTYNEQFF.

The gene calls are TRBV20-1 and TRBJ2-2; tentatively, D is TRBD2 (6 bases). Germline lookup yields CDR1 DFQATT and CDR2 SNEGSKA (reference sequence). The CDR3 contains 14 residues. The V end was cut by 5 bases, the J end by 0 bases, with 10 bases between. CDR3 sequence (DNA): TGCAGTGCTTTAGCGGACCCGAACACCGGGGAGCTGTTTTTT. This translates into CSALADPNTGELFF.

V is TRBV5-1 and J is TRBJ1-1; D not certain. This CDR3 contains 13 residues. Trimming removed 5 bases from V and 0 bases from J, with 8 bases in between. Germline CDR1 reads SGHRS; CDR2 reads YFSETQ. CDR3: CASREGMNTEAFF. The CDR3 nucleotides read TGCGCCAGCAGGGAGGGAATGAACACTGAAGCTTTCTTT. The full variable domain, completed using reference TRBV5-1 and TRBJ1-1, is KAGVTQTPRYLIKTRGQQVTLSCSPISGHRSVSWYQQTPGQGLQFLFEYFSETQRNKGNFPGRFSGRQFSNSRSEMNVSTLELGDSALYLCASREGMNTEAFFGQGTRLTVV.

A few counts support this clonotype. The chain carries TRBV5-1 and TRBJ2-7; 7 bases agree with TRBD1. From germline, CDR1 is SGHRS and CDR2 YFSETQ. CDR3 length equals 14 residues. The trim removed 4 bases at V and 4 bases at J, leaving 8 bases unmatched. Here the CDR3 reads CASSVRQGSYEQYF. CDR3 coding DNA: TGCGCCAGCAGCGTGAGACAGGGCTCTTACGAGCAGTACTTC.

This clonotype was counted between two and nine times. J is TRBJ1-1 and V is TRBV10-3, with 8 bases matching TRBD1. There are 14 residues in the CDR3. CDR1 is ENHRY, CDR2 SYGVKD, per germline. J was trimmed by 6 bases and V by 4 bases; bases with no gene match: 7. For the CDR3, the DNA is TGTGCCATCAGTGGGGGACAGGCCTCCTCTGAAGCTTTCTTT. Its translation is CAISGGQASSEAFF.

The chain carries TRBV27 and TRBJ2-5; TRBD2 matches 16 bases. V shed 6 bases and J 5 bases; nucleotides not matched to a gene: 3. Per the germline V gene, CDR1 is MNHEY and CDR2 is SMNVEV (reference sequence). This CDR3 region has 15 residues. In DNA form, the CDR3 reads TGTGCCAGCAGGGGACTAGCGGGAGGGACGGAGACCCAGTACTTC. This gives the protein CASRGLAGGTETQYF.

This clonotype has a count of ten or more. This rearrangement joins TRBV12-3 or TRBV12-4 to TRBJ1-2, with 8 bases that match TRBD1. The trim removed 5 bases at V and 8 bases at J, leaving 7 bases unmatched. The CDR3 has 13 residues. CDR3: CASSPSGGGGYTF. DNA for the CDR3: TGTGCCAGCAGTCCCTCAGGGGGCGGAGGCTACACCTTC.

There are a few counts of this clonotype. This sequence joins TRBV10-3 and TRBJ1-5, with unresolved D. The CDR3 spans 13 residues. The germline CDR1 and CDR2 sequences are ENHRY and SYGVKD. The V gene lost 11 bases and the J gene lost 1 base, with 12 bases spanning the gap. The CDR3 DNA reads as TGTGCCTCTCATCCAGAGAGCAATCAGCCCCAGCATTTT. This codes for CASHPESNQPQHF.

This clonotype was counted only a few times. CDR3 loop: CASSSGTSPYNEQFF. As DNA, the CDR3 is TGTGCCAGCAGTTCCGGGACTAGCCCTTACAATGAGCAGTTCTTC. The chain links TRBV11-2 to TRBJ2-1; 9 bases match TRBD2. The J segment lost 4 bases and the V segment lost 6 bases, leaving 7 bases of the junction unmatched. This CDR3 contains 15 residues. Germline assignment: CDR1 SGHAT and CDR2 FQNNGV. The full variable domain, in which reference TRBV11-2 and TRBJ2-1 provide the parts outside the CDR3, is EAGVAQSPRYKIIEKRQSVAFWCNPISGHATLYWYQQILGQGPKLLIQFQNNGVVDDSQLPKDRFSAERLKGVDSTLKIQPAKLEDSAVYLCASSSGTSPYNEQFFGPGTRLTVL.

The V and J genes are TRBV7-2 and TRBJ2-5; 11 bases match TRBD2. Germline V gives CDR1 SGHTA, CDR2 FQGNSA. The trim removed 5 bases at V and 5 bases at J, leaving 7 bases unmatched. The CDR3 spans 15 residues. For the CDR3, the DNA is TGTGCCAGCAGCCCTCAGACTAGCGGGGATGAGACCCAGTACTTC. This translates into CASSPQTSGDETQYF.

This clonotype has more than one count but fewer than ten. The gene calls are TRBV3-1 and TRBJ1-1, with TRBD1 matching over 8 bases. Germline CDR1 and CDR2: LGHDT and YNNKEL (reference sequence). This CDR3 has 14 residues. The V and J ends lost 4 bases and 3 bases, in that order; junction bases with no gene match: 4. The CDR3 sequence: CASSPRGPHTEAFF. The CDR3 DNA sequence: TGTGCCAGCAGCCCCAGGGGGCCGCACACTGAAGCTTTCTTT.

The rearrangement uses TRBV12-3 or TRBV12-4 and TRBJ2-2, with unresolved D. The V end was cut by 2 bases, the J end by 4 bases, with 11 bases between. The CDR3 is made up of 15 amino acids. The CDR3 is CASSLIQVGTGELFF. The DNA of the CDR3 is TGTGCCAGCAGTTTAATCCAGGTTGGCACCGGGGAGCTGTTTTTT.